The 10 T cell receptor beta chains presented below share a single source sample, sequenced in a study of metastatic and nonmetastatic thyroid tumors. Patients had received no treatment of any kind before thyroid surgery. TCRdb reassembled clones from the PCR reads with MiXCR. The sample yields some 15,000 clones, approximately 3.8% seen once. Sequenced material: tumor tissue. These receptors were obtained from a female donor with papillary thyroid cancer or a benign thyroid nodule (not recorded which). Some clones in this sample may be carry-over from other donors' samples.

There are a few counts of this clone. The rearrangement joins TRBV7-9 to TRBJ1-2, with TRBD1 identical over 7 bases. Germline V gene sequence: CDR1 SEHNR, CDR2 FQNEAQ (reference sequence). V lost 4 bases to trimming and J lost 0 bases; unmatched junction nucleotides: 5. The CDR3 is 15 amino acids. The CDR3 DNA reads TGTGCCAGCAGCTCGGCGGACAGGCCTAACTATGGCTACACCTTC. This encodes CASSSADRPNYGYTF. Full variable domain (missing parts from reference TRBV7-9 and TRBJ1-2): DTGVSQNPRHKITKRGQNVTFRCDPISEHNRLYWYRQTLGQGPEFLTYFQNEAQLEKSRLLSDRFSAERPKGSFSTLEIQRTEQGDSAMYLCASSSADRPNYGYTFGSGTRLTVV.

The V and J genes are TRBV6-2 or TRBV6-3 and TRBJ2-5; D unclear. Germline V gene data show CDR1 as MNHEY and CDR2 as SVGEGT. Between the trimmed V and J ends, which lost 6 bases and 2 bases, there was a span of 4 bases. The CDR3 is made up of 11 amino acids. The DNA for the CDR3 is TGTGCCAGCAGCCAACAAGAGACCCAGTACTTC. Encoded protein: CASSQQETQYF.

This clone was counted a few times. The chain carries TRBV19 and TRBJ1-6; D unclear. The CDR3 is 15 residues long. V lost 5 bases and J lost 0, with 8 bases in between. Germline V lookup: CDR1 LNHDA, CDR2 SQIVND (reference sequence). The CDR3 loop reads CASSLGSSYNSPLHF. The CDR3 bases are TGTGCCAGTAGTCTTGGGAGCTCCTATAATTCACCCCTCCACTTT.

The chain joins TRBV2 to TRBJ2-2; 8 bases are a match to TRBD1. CDR1 SNHLY and CDR2 FYNNEI come from the germline V gene. Trimming took 4 bases from V and 4 from J; bases not matched to a gene: 5. The CDR3 is 15 amino acids. CDR3 sequence: CASSAGGESTGELFF. The CDR3 DNA reads as TGTGCCAGCAGTGCAGGGGGCGAGAGCACCGGGGAGCTGTTTTTT.

V is TRBV19 and J is TRBJ2-7; D gene unclear. Germline loops: CDR1 LNHDA, CDR2 SQIVND (reference sequence). The CDR3 contains 13 residues. Trimming removed 4 bases from V and 2 bases from J, with 9 bases in between. The CDR3 bases are TGTGCCAGTAGTAGGCGCGGCGCCTACGAGCAGTACTTC. Translation: CASSRRGAYEQYF.

In its sample, this clone was seen a few times. CDR3 bases: TGTGCCAGCAGTCTTGGCCCGTATGGCTACACCTTC. It is translated as CASSLGPYGYTF. The chain is built from TRBV6-2 or TRBV6-3 and TRBJ1-2; D not certain. Trimming removed 5 bases from V and 5 bases from J, with 9 bases in between. The V gene's germline CDR1 is MNHEY and CDR2 SVGEGT. This CDR3 has 12 residues.

This chain uses TRBV2 with TRBJ1-6; D ambiguous. Between the trimmed V and J ends, which lost 0 bases and 4 bases, there was a span of 10 bases. Germline values: CDR1 SNHLY, CDR2 FYNNEI. The CDR3 is 16 amino acids. CDR3 protein: CASSEALGSYNSPLHF. DNA of the CDR3: TGTGCCAGCAGTGAAGCGCTGGGATCATATAATTCACCCCTCCACTTT.

This clone is medium-sized (0.01 to 0.1%) by share. This rearrangement joins TRBV27 to TRBJ2-7; possible D gene TRBD1, 6 bases. Looked up from germline, CDR1 is MNHEY and CDR2 is SMNVEV (reference sequence). V was pared by 6 bases and J by 4 bases, with 13 bases between. The CDR3 contains 13 residues. CDR3 bases: TGTGCCAGCAGGTGGTCAGGGGCTTACGAGCAGTACTTC. Its protein is CASRWSGAYEQYF.

The rearrangement links TRBV20-1 to TRBJ2-1; 9 bases are shared with TRBD2. CDR1 DFQATT and CDR2 SNEGSKA come from the germline V gene (reference sequence). The V and J ends lost 3 bases and 10 bases, in that order; junction bases with no gene match: 10. CDR3 length: 14 amino acids. The CDR3 loop is CSASRAGGVGEQFF. CDR3 nucleotide sequence: TGCAGTGCTAGCCGGGCGGGAGGGGTGGGGGAGCAGTTCTTC.

The table lists this clone with a few counts. The chain is built from TRBV20-1 and TRBJ2-1; 9 positions match TRBD2. J gave up 7 bases and V 0 bases, and 7 bases lay outside the gene matches. Germline V gene sequence: CDR1 DFQATT, CDR2 SNEGSKA (reference sequence). The CDR3 has 15 amino acids. CDR3 amino acids: CSARDVSGGWNEQFF. CDR3 in DNA: TGCAGTGCTAGAGATGTGAGCGGGGGGTGGAATGAGCAGTTCTTC.